The clone carrying this T cell receptor beta chain was counted many times. Its target is unknown. Germline and genes here are mouse. The read ends 4 residues early relative to the CDR3; the germline J gene fills the gap. This entry comes from a study of CD8+ T cells in alopecia areata. On the study more broadly: The roughly 7-11-week-old female C3H/HeJ mice were given skin taken from approximately 6-13-month-old C3H/HeJ graft donors that had spontaneous alopecia.

The sorting of pooled cutaneous lymph node cells relied on CD4, CD8alpha, NKG2D, NKG2ACE and other markers. The V gene's germline CDR1 is FNHDT and CDR2 SITEND (reference sequence). The CDR3 contains 14 residues. RNA was extracted and reverse transcribed into cDNA as the sequencing template. Repertoires were generated with immunoSEQ multiplex PCR, while TCRdb's copy carries only in-frame clones and drops some. The table lists about 1,700 clones, with no singletons. Study-level points and caveats: Compared with mice, patients displayed less clear TCR sharing, possibly for HLA-related reasons. Scalp repertoires also include resident alphabeta T cells from normal skin. Compared with normal scalp, lesional scalp had higher clonality and more expanded CD8+ clones.

The rearrangement joins TRBV19 to TRBJ1-1; 7 bases line up with TRBD1. The sequence was collected from a C3H/HeJ mouse with alopecia areata. For this strain, the MHC haplotype corresponds to H2-k. Material: CD8+ T cells sorted from a lymph node. CDR3 DNA (partial): TGTGCCAGCAGTATAGCACAGGGGAGGACA. Its protein product is CASSIAQGRT. The whole CDR3 is CASSIAQGRTEVFF.